This is a list of T cell receptor beta chains from one sample in a study of T cell repertoires in cytomegalovirus infection. TCRdb reprocessed the reads via MiXCR and lists one record per CDR3 protein. The sample lists roughly 760,000 distinct CDR3 sequences; 35% to 40% were seen once. The material sequenced was PBMCs. These TCRs come from a human donor in good health (CMV status not recorded). Some clones in this sample may be carry-over from other donors' samples. The CDR3 runs from the conserved cysteine through the conserved F or W. The order of the fields is D gene, V gene, clone size, J gene, CDR3 protein, CDR3 DNA. The D gene is left open where the match is weak. Rows give clone size only sometimes, using once, few, many, or a class for an expanded clone.

NA	TRBV20-1	NA	TRBJ2-1	CSARDREYEQFF	TGCAGTGCTAGAGATCGGGAGTATGAGCAGTTCTTC
TRBD1	TRBV28	NA	TRBJ1-5	CASSPYKGANNQPQHF	TGTGCCAGCAGTCCGTACAAGGGGGCAAACAATCAGCCCCAGCATTTT
NA	TRBV7-6	few	TRBJ1-3	CASSKWTGGNTIYF	TGTGCCAGCAGCAAATGGACCGGTGGAAACACCATATATTTT
NA	TRBV20-1	NA	TRBJ1-2	CSARRIQGDGYTF	TGCAGTGCTAGAAGGATCCAGGGTGATGGCTACACCTTC
TRBD2	TRBV5-4	NA	TRBJ2-1	CASSLWGRAQYNEQFF	TGTGCCAGCAGCTTGTGGGGGAGGGCTCAATACAATGAGCAGTTCTTC
TRBD2	TRBV12-3/TRBV12-4	NA	TRBJ2-4	CASSPETSEKNIQYF	TGTGCCAGCAGTCCAGAGACTAGCGAGAAAAACATTCAGTACTTC
TRBD1	TRBV19	once	TRBJ2-4	CATRDRGREAKNIQYF	TGTGCCACCCGGGACAGGGGGCGAGAAGCCAAAAACATTCAGTACTTC
NA	TRBV13	NA	TRBJ1-4	CASSLGQQGANEKLFF	TGTGCCAGCAGCTTAGGTCAGCAGGGCGCTAATGAAAAACTGTTTTTT
TRBD2	TRBV19	once	TRBJ2-2	CASTLGGGTGELFF	TGTGCCAGTACCCTAGGCGGGGGAACCGGGGAGCTGTTTTTT
TRBD1	TRBV7-9	few	TRBJ1-2	CASSHGTGDGYTF	TGTGCCAGCAGCCACGGGACAGGGGATGGCTACACCTTC
TRBD1	TRBV7-9	many	TRBJ2-1	CASSLRGVGTGLVNEQFF	TGTGCCAGCAGCTTACGCGGAGTGGGGACAGGGCTAGTCAATGAGCAGTTCTTC
NA	TRBV10-3	NA	TRBJ2-2	CAIRDSEGLWAGGELFF	TGTGCCATCCGTGATTCCGAGGGGCTATGGGCAGGCGGGGAGCTGTTTTTT
NA	TRBV27	NA	TRBJ2-5	CASKVQGLSGSQETQYF	TGTGCCAGCAAAGTGCAGGGACTTTCGGGGTCCCAAGAGACCCAGTACTTC
NA	TRBV6-6	NA	TRBJ2-1	CARISDGSYNEQFF	TGTGCCCGTATTAGTGACGGATCCTACAATGAGCAGTTCTTC
NA	TRBV10-3	NA	TRBJ1-1	CAISRQPDTEAFF	TGTGCCATCAGTAGACAGCCCGACACTGAAGCTTTCTTT
TRBD2	TRBV7-9	NA	TRBJ2-1	CASSSEVTSGRNEQFF	TGTGCCAGCAGCTCTGAAGTGACTAGCGGGAGAAATGAGCAGTTCTTC
TRBD2	TRBV12-3/TRBV12-4	few	TRBJ2-7	CASSLHLSGSPYEQYF	TGTGCCAGCAGTCTTCACCTTAGCGGGTCTCCTTACGAGCAGTACTTC
TRBD2	TRBV5-4	few	TRBJ2-3	CASRSGGRTDTQYF	TGTGCCAGCCGTTCGGGAGGGCGCACAGATACGCAGTATTTT
NA	TRBV7-8	once	TRBJ2-1	CARSPLPRAAYNEQFF	TGTGCCCGCAGCCCCCTACCTCGCGCCGCCTACAATGAGCAGTTCTTC
NA	TRBV28	NA	TRBJ1-2	CASTSLIRNRYGYTF	TGTGCCAGCACCTCTCTTATACGGAACCGCTATGGCTACACCTTC
NA	TRBV29-1	NA	TRBJ1-1	CSVELLKWAENTEAFF	TGCAGCGTTGAACTATTAAAATGGGCAGAGAACACTGAAGCTTTCTTT
NA	TRBV11-2	few	TRBJ2-6	CASTRRVAHSGANVLTF	TGTGCCAGCACCAGAAGGGTAGCACACTCTGGGGCCAACGTCCTGACTTTC
TRBD1	TRBV7-2	NA	TRBJ1-1	CASSFASLGQAEAFF	TGTGCCAGCAGCTTCGCGTCTTTGGGACAGGCCGAAGCTTTCTTT
TRBD2	TRBV19	few	TRBJ2-5	CASSPAGTNQETQYF	TGTGCCAGTAGCCCAGCCGGGACTAACCAAGAGACCCAGTACTTC
NA	TRBV7-6	many	TRBJ2-3	CASSLGQSSTDTQYF	TGTGCCAGCAGCTTGGGACAATCTAGCACAGATACGCAGTATTTT
NA	TRBV23-1	NA	TRBJ2-6	CASSQSYWVSGANVLTF	TGCGCCAGCAGTCAATCTTATTGGGTTTCTGGGGCCAACGTCCTGACTTTC
NA	TRBV27	NA	TRBJ1-5	CASSLGGARPQHF	TGTGCCAGCAGCTTAGGTGGGGCCAGGCCCCAGCATTTT
TRBD1	TRBV6-1	NA	TRBJ2-7	CASTFVGTGISYEQYF	TGTGCCAGCACGTTCGTCGGGACAGGGATATCCTACGAGCAGTACTTC
TRBD1	TRBV7-4	NA	TRBJ2-2	CASSFQDRKFGELFF	TGTGCCAGCAGCTTTCAGGACAGGAAGTTCGGGGAGCTGTTTTTT
NA	TRBV20-1	NA	TRBJ2-2	CSASRTDYTGELFF	TGCAGTGCTAGTAGGACAGACTACACCGGGGAGCTGTTTTTT
NA	TRBV15	NA	TRBJ1-2	CATSRELGLSSYTF	TGTGCCACCAGCAGAGAGTTAGGGTTGTCGAGCTACACCTTC
NA	TRBV4-1	NA	TRBJ1-2	CASSQGGGEYYGYTF	TGCGCCAGCAGCCAAGGAGGGGGGGAATATTATGGCTACACCTTC
TRBD1	TRBV7-9	NA	TRBJ1-6	CASSLGGQGTSPLHF	TGTGCCAGCAGCTTAGGTGGACAGGGAACTTCACCCCTCCACTTT
TRBD1	TRBV19	NA	TRBJ1-1	CASRTGGPSTEAFF	TGTGCCAGTAGAACAGGGGGCCCCAGCACTGAAGCTTTCTTT
NA	TRBV7-9	NA	TRBJ2-7	CASSQTRGVNEQYF	TGTGCCAGCAGCCAAACCCGGGGAGTGAACGAGCAGTACTTC
TRBD1	TRBV20-1	NA	TRBJ2-5	CSAREPRQGETQYF	TGCAGTGCTAGAGAGCCCCGACAGGGAGAGACCCAGTACTTC
NA	TRBV6-5	NA	TRBJ2-7	CASRPRPGQRRGEQYF	TGTGCCAGCAGACCCCGTCCGGGGCAGCGGCGGGGCGAGCAGTACTTC
TRBD2	TRBV20-1	few	TRBJ2-7	CSASRGVEQYF	TGCAGTGCTAGCCGGGGGGTGGAGCAGTACTTC
TRBD2	TRBV6-1	few	TRBJ2-2	CASSALPDLAGFTSVTGELFF	TGTGCCAGCAGTGCTCTCCCGGACTTAGCGGGGTTTACGTCGGTCACCGGGGAGCTGTTTTTT
NA	TRBV19	few	TRBJ1-5	CASSWGGGNQPQHF	TGTGCCAGTAGTTGGGGAGGTGGTAATCAGCCCCAGCATTTT
NA	TRBV7-6	NA	TRBJ2-3	CASSLFSGVATDTQYF	TGTGCTAGCAGCTTATTTTCAGGGGTCGCGACAGATACGCAGTATTTT
NA	TRBV20-1	few	TRBJ1-1	CSARGRAPWDTEAFF	TGCAGTGCTAGAGGCCGGGCCCCGTGGGACACTGAAGCTTTCTTT
TRBD1	TRBV5-6	few	TRBJ1-6	CASSLRTGTGNSPLHF	TGTGCCAGCAGTCTCCGGACCGGGACAGGGAATTCACCCCTCCACTTT
NA	TRBV27	few	TRBJ2-3	CASRRGRLDTQYF	TGTGCCAGCAGGCGGGGTCGCCTGGATACGCAGTATTTT
NA	TRBV4-1	NA	TRBJ2-7	CASSQEGRYSYEQYF	TGCGCCAGCAGCCAAGAGGGCAGGTACTCCTACGAGCAGTACTTC
TRBD1	TRBV11-2	NA	TRBJ1-1	CASSRRIDRAASEAFF	TGTGCCAGCAGCCGAAGGATAGACAGGGCCGCATCAGAAGCTTTCTTT
NA	TRBV7-8	many	TRBJ2-5	CASSLGWADQETQYF	TGTGCCAGCAGCTTAGGGTGGGCGGACCAAGAGACCCAGTACTTC
NA	TRBV11-2	NA	TRBJ2-1	CASSPWAPGNEQFF	TGTGCCAGCAGCCCTTGGGCCCCAGGGAACGAGCAGTTCTTC
TRBD1	TRBV25-1	few	TRBJ1-4	CASVKEGAANEKLFF	TGTGCCAGCGTGAAAGAGGGGGCGGCTAATGAAAAACTGTTTTTT
NA	TRBV2	NA	TRBJ1-1	CASSDWGTEAFF	TGTGCCAGCAGTGATTGGGGTACTGAAGCTTTCTTT
TRBD1	TRBV7-3	many	TRBJ1-1	CASSLTGASTEAFF	TGTGCCAGCAGTTTGACAGGGGCCAGCACTGAAGCTTTCTTT
TRBD1	TRBV12-3/TRBV12-4	many	TRBJ2-7	CASSFEGAAYEQYF	TGTGCCAGCAGTTTTGAGGGGGCCGCCTACGAGCAGTACTTC
TRBD1	TRBV2	NA	TRBJ2-5	CASSGDREETQYF	TGTGCCAGCAGTGGGGACAGGGAAGAGACCCAGTACTTC
NA	TRBV7-2	many	TRBJ1-1	CASTRRGRNTEAFF	TGTGCCAGCACTCGTAGGGGCAGAAACACTGAAGCTTTCTTT
NA	TRBV20-1	few	TRBJ2-7	CSAKLIYEQYF	TGCAGTGCGAAACTCATCTACGAGCAGTACTTC
TRBD1	TRBV4-1	NA	TRBJ1-2	CASSVRQGGYGYTF	TGCGCCAGCAGCGTCCGACAGGGGGGCTATGGCTACACCTTC
NA	TRBV2	NA	TRBJ2-2	CASKQDTTVTGELFF	TGTGCCAGCAAACAGGATACGACAGTTACCGGGGAGCTGTTTTTT